The clone carrying this T cell receptor (beta chain) was observed a few times. Antigen: not known. V lost 4 bases and J lost 8; bases outside the gene matches: 5. The germline V gene encodes CDR1 SQVTM and CDR2 ANQGSEA. CDR3 length: 12 residues. The record originates from a study of early T cells in non-severe SARS-CoV-2 infection. Turning to the study itself: Sequenced material consisted of bulk RNA (from unsorted whole blood), and chains were unpaired.

The library protocol tagged individual cDNA molecules with unique molecular identifiers. From the 5' RACE reads, TCRdb called clonotypes with MiXCR, one entry per CDR3 protein. This sample yields under 60,000 distinct CDR3 sequences, of which about 10% are seen a single time; just over 4.5% belongs to the top ten. Whole-study results and caveats: VDJdb matching favored anti-spike CD8 responses, missing private and CD4 specificities.

The material sequenced was whole blood. The origin of this receptor is an adult who was a healthcare worker with PCR-confirmed SARS-CoV-2 infection or an uninfected control (not recorded which). The rearrangement links TRBV29-1 to TRBJ2-7, with TRBD2 identical over 10 bases. The CDR3 DNA reads TGCAGCGTTGGGGGGACTAGCGCAAAGCAGTACTTC. Residues: CSVGGTSAKQYF.